Listed here is a single TCR beta chain. The data were obtained in a study of blood T cell repertoires in COVID-19. Seattle cases were enrolled at active infection and followed longitudinally. V was trimmed by 1 base and J by 2 bases, leaving 11 bases between them. CDR1 is ENHRY and CDR2 is SYGVKD in the germline V gene. CDR3 length equals 15 residues. Authors' analysis steps: Quantification of nucleated cells was approximated via reference gene primer amplification. TCRdb's copy holds only in-frame clones and misses some; the assay was immunoSEQ multiplex PCR. That table gives V, J and clone size, and the DNA gave D and trimming. Seen here are about 160,000 clones, roughly 90% observed once, and the top ten hold around 4.6%.

This TCR was sampled from a man aged 30 to 39 with COVID-19, enrolled during active disease. The material sequenced was peripheral blood. This sequence joins TRBV10-3 and TRBJ1-2, with a weak D call TRBD1 (6 bases). The CDR3, as DNA: TGTGCCATCAGTGAGTTCTCCGGACAGAACTATGGCTACACCTTC. Protein sequence: CAISEFSGQNYGYTF.